These 22 T cell receptor beta chains came from one sample sequenced in a study of siplizumab effects on memory and regulatory T cells. Assay used: immunoSEQ multiplex PCR; TCRdb lists only in-frame clones, some missing. The table lists 80,000 to 130,000 clones, around 94% of them singletons. Sequencing was carried out using Tregs sorted from blood. These receptors were collected from a human donor in good health.

The chain employs TRBV7-2 and TRBJ1-1; 10 bases line up with TRBD1. Germline CDR1 and CDR2: SGHTA and FQGNSA. This CDR3 spans 15 amino acids. With V trimmed by 5 bases and J by 4 bases, 7 bases remained unmatched. Here the CDR3 reads CASSPGGTGVTEAFF. CDR3 bases: TGTGCCAGCAGCCCAGGGGGGACAGGGGTCACTGAAGCTTTCTTT.

The chain has TRBV5-1 and TRBJ2-5, with D possibly being TRBD1 (5 bases). There are 21 residues in the CDR3. V lost 1 base and J lost 11, with 39 bases in between. Per germline, CDR1 SGHRS and CDR2 YFSETQ. In nucleotides, the CDR3 is TGCGCCAGCAGCTTGCTACCGATCGCCAGGGCACCGGACCACCACCTGTGGAAGCAGTACTTC. Encoded protein: CASSLLPIARAPDHHLWKQYF.

This sequence joins TRBV30 and TRBJ2-2; D is undetermined. Germline V gene sequence: CDR1 GTSNPN, CDR2 SVGIG (reference sequence). Trimming left V 2 bases short and J 2 bases short, with 0 bases between. The CDR3 has 11 amino acids. Here the CDR3 DNA reads TGTGCCTGGAGTAACACCGGGGAGCTGTTTTTT. Translating gives CAWSNTGELFF.

The chain has TRBV28 and TRBJ1-4, with unresolved D. CDR3 length: 14 amino acids. Germline CDR1 is MDHEN and CDR2 is SYDVKM. The V end lost 3 bases, the J end lost 7 bases, and 12 bases lay between the germline ends. The CDR3 nucleotides are TGTGCCAGCAGTTTGGTGACGGCGGGTGAAAAACTGTTTTTT. It is translated as CASSLVTAGEKLFF.

The V gene is TRBV5-1, the J gene TRBJ2-1; D is possibly TRBD2 (6 bases). The CDR3 length is 15 residues. Germline CDR1 reads SGHRS; CDR2 reads YFSETQ. Trimming removed 0 bases at V and 7 bases at J, with 14 bases between. CDR3 DNA: TGCGCCAGCAGCTTGGAAGGGAGGCGGGGAAATGAGCAGTTCTTC. Protein product: CASSLEGRRGNEQFF. The variable domain in full, with the rest retrieved from reference TRBV5-1 and TRBJ2-1, is KAGVTQTPRYLIKTRGQQVTLSCSPISGHRSVSWYQQTPGQGLQFLFEYFSETQRNKGNFPGRFSGRQFSNSRSEMNVSTLELGDSALYLCASSLEGRRGNEQFFGPGTRLTVL.

This chain joins TRBV5-1 and TRBJ2-7; TRBD1 might be the D (6 bases). Germline assignment: CDR1 SGHRS and CDR2 YFSETQ. This CDR3 is 14 amino acids long. The ends were cut back, 4 bases at V and 3 bases at J, with 14 bases in the middle. The CDR3 is CASSKTVGGYEQYF. As DNA, the CDR3 is TGCGCCAGCAGCAAGACAGTAGGGGGCTACGAGCAGTACTTC.

The V call is TRBV28, the J call TRBJ1-2, with 8 positions matching TRBD1. V lost 2 bases, J lost 4 bases, and 0 bases stayed unmatched. This CDR3 is 13 amino acids long. CDR1 and CDR2 from the germline V gene are MDHEN and SYDVKM. CDR3 region: CASSLTGGYGYTF. In nucleotides, the CDR3 is TGTGCCAGCAGTTTAACAGGGGGCTATGGCTACACCTTC.

The table lists this clone with many counts. The V and J genes are TRBV28 and TRBJ2-3; D ambiguous. CDR3 size: 14 residues. Trimming stripped 5 bases from V and 12 bases from J, with 21 bases between. Germline V CDR1 and CDR2: MDHEN, SYDVKM. CDR3 residues: CASSVPGTRGFQYF. The CDR3 DNA sequence: TGTGCCAGCAGTGTGCCGGGCACACGAGGTTTTCAGTATTTT.

The chain combines TRBV5-4 with TRBJ1-4, with 8 bases lining up with TRBD1. The CDR3 has 17 residues. Germline values: CDR1 SGHNT, CDR2 YYREEE (reference sequence). The V segment lost 3 bases and the J segment 2 bases; nucleotides outside the gene matches: 9. CDR3 coding DNA: TGTGCCAGCAGCTCCGGACAGGGCCTTAGGACTAATGAAAAACTGTTTTTT. Its protein is CASSSGQGLRTNEKLFF.

This clone was picked up a small number of times. The chain recombines TRBV27 with TRBJ2-1; 7 nucleotides align to TRBD1. Germline CDR1 is MNHEY and CDR2 is SMNVEV (reference sequence). V shed 3 bases, J shed 1 base, and the junction held 3 bases outside the gene matches. This CDR3 contains 15 residues. CDR3 amino acids: CASSLDRRSYNEQFF. For the CDR3, the DNA is TGTGCCAGCAGTTTGGACAGGCGGTCCTACAATGAGCAGTTCTTC.

The V and J genes are TRBV5-1 and TRBJ2-1, with 10 bases that match TRBD1. J gave up 4 bases and V 4 bases, and 5 bases lay outside the gene matches. The CDR3 sequence is 15 residues long. Per germline, CDR1 SGHRS and CDR2 YFSETQ. CDR3 sequence (DNA): TGCGCCAGCAGCCGGACAGGGGGAGTTTACAATGAGCAGTTCTTC. It codes for CASSRTGGVYNEQFF.

In its sample, this clone was seen once. V and J are TRBV10-2 and TRBJ1-4; TRBD1 might be the D (6 bases). Germline assignment: CDR1 WSHSY and CDR2 SAAADI. V gave up 6 bases and J gave up 5 bases, with 16 bases separating them. CDR3 length: 15 residues. CDR3 DNA: TGCGCCAGCAGGACAGGCTGGCGGGAGAATGAAAAACTGTTTTTT. Its protein product is CASRTGWRENEKLFF.

A single count supports this clone. This chain connects TRBV11-2 to TRBJ1-3; D remains ambiguous. Trimming cost V 8 bases and J 4 bases, with 9 bases left between them. This CDR3 spans 12 amino acids. Looked up from germline, CDR1 is SGHAT and CDR2 is FQNNGV. The CDR3 reads CASRRVGNTIYF. The CDR3 nucleotides are TGTGCCAGCCGTAGGGTCGGAAACACCATATATTTT.

The count of this clone is one. Likely a read error: the CDR3 ends without its conserved phenylalanine or tryptophan. No DNA is shown, since the ends of the CDR3 on it are uncertain; the CDR3 is the one TCRdb lists. The J gene is TRBJ1-2, the V gene TRBV2. The CDR3 numbers 12 amino acids, ends counted. In germline, CDR1 is SNHLY, CDR2 FYNNEI. The CDR3 protein is CASRRAGTIEAN.

V is TRBV28 and J is TRBJ1-4; D unresolved. V was trimmed by 5 bases and J by 3 bases, leaving 13 bases between them. In germline, CDR1 is MDHEN, CDR2 SYDVKM. The CDR3 is 15 residues long. The CDR3 here is CASSPLRGANEKLFF. The CDR3 bases are TGTGCCAGCAGTCCACTTCGCGGGGCTAATGAAAAACTGTTTTTT.

This clone was detected only once. The chain couples TRBV5-1 to TRBJ1-5; 7 nucleotides line up with TRBD1. The CDR3 is 15 amino acids. Germline-derived CDR1 and CDR2 are SGHRS and YFSETQ. The ends lost 3 bases at V and 1 base at J; junction bases unmatched: 4. The CDR3 coding sequence is TGCGCCAGCAGCTCGACAGGGTCGAGCAATCAGCCCCAGCATTTT. Its translation is CASSSTGSSNQPQHF.

The chain links TRBV18 to TRBJ1-4; 8 bases map to TRBD1. The CDR3 consists of 14 residues. The germline V gene encodes CDR1 KGHSH and CDR2 LQKENI. With V trimmed by 5 bases and J by 8 bases, 7 bases remained unmatched. The CDR3 reads CASSTRQGKEKLFF. The CDR3 nucleotides read TGTGCCAGCTCAACGCGACAGGGGAAAGAAAAACTGTTTTTT.

V and J are TRBV10-3 and TRBJ1-2, with 8 positions matching TRBD1. The CDR3 spans 11 residues. V was clipped by 10 bases and J by 4 bases; unmatched bases: 2. Germline-derived CDR1 and CDR2 are ENHRY and SYGVKD. The CDR3 sequence is CATRGPYGYTF. The CDR3 DNA reads TGTGCCACCAGGGGGCCCTATGGCTACACCTTC.

V is TRBV19 and J is TRBJ1-3; a weak D match, TRBD1 (5 bases). CDR3 size: 15 residues. The germline gives CDR1 LNHDA, CDR2 SQIVND (reference sequence). Trimming cost V 2 bases and J 4 bases, with 12 bases left between them. The CDR3 DNA follows: TGTGCCAGTAGTATACCAGGGAGGAAAGGAAACACCATATATTTT. Its translation: CASSIPGRKGNTIYF.

V usage is TRBV4-1 and J usage is TRBJ2-2, with D hard to call. Trimming left V 6 bases short and J 0 bases short, with 17 bases between. The CDR3 consists of 17 residues. Germline assignment: CDR1 MGHRA and CDR2 YSYEKL. CDR3: CASRRMTGPTNTGELFF. CDR3 bases: TGCGCCAGCAGGCGCATGACCGGACCGACGAACACCGGGGAGCTGTTTTTT.

The V gene is TRBV14, the J gene TRBJ1-2; D perhaps matches TRBD1 (6 bases). V was cut by 0 bases and J by 7 bases, with 15 bases left in between. The germline CDR1 and CDR2 sequences are SGHDN and FVKESK. The CDR3 sequence is 15 residues long. CDR3 coding DNA: TGTGCCAGCAGCCAAGAGGGGTTCTCGGGGGCTGGCTACACCTTC. It is translated as CASSQEGFSGAGYTF.

This chain connects TRBV4-1 to TRBJ2-1; D possibly corresponds to TRBD1 (6 bases). CDR1 and CDR2 from the germline V gene are MGHRA and YSYEKL. The ends were cut back, 4 bases at V and 0 bases at J, with 16 bases in the middle. CDR3 length: 17 amino acids. Here the CDR3 reads CASSPHWGRSSYNEQFF. CDR3 bases: TGCGCCAGCAGCCCTCATTGGGGGCGGAGCTCCTACAATGAGCAGTTCTTC.